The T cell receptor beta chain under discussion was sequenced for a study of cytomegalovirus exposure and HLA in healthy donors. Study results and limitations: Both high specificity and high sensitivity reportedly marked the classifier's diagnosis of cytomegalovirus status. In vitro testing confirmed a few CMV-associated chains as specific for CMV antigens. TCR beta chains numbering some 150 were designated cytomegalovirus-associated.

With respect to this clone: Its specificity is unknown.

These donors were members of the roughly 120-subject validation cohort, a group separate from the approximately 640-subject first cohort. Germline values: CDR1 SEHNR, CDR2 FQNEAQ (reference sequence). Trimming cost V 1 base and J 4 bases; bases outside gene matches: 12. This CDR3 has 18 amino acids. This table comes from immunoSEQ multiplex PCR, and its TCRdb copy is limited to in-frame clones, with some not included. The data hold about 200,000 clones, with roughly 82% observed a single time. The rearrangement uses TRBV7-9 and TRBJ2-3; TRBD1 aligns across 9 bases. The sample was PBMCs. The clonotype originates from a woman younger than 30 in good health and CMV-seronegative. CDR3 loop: CASSLDPTGGARPDTQYF. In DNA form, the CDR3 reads TGTGCCAGCAGCTTAGACCCTACAGGGGGCGCCCGGCCAGATACGCAGTATTTT.